These 13 T cell receptor beta chains came from one sample sequenced in a study of beta chain features in type 1 diabetes. Study-level points and caveats: Shortening of TCRB CDR3s, moderate but significant, appeared in all four CD4+ subsets of Type 1 diabetes patients.

Sequencing targeted expressed TCRB transcripts, as all isolated RNA had been reverse transcribed. The table came from immunoSEQ multiplex PCR; TCRdb's copy has only in-frame clones and leaves some out. The sample holds fewer than 350,000 clones; 15% are singletons and the top ten take 0.015% to 0.017%. Their target antigens are unknown. The sample consisted of naive CD4+ T cells from blood. The origin of the receptors is a man younger than 30 with type 1 diabetes.

V gene TRBV29-1 combines with J gene TRBJ2-1, with TRBD1 as a possible D gene (6 bases). The germline V gene has CDR1 SQVTM and CDR2 ANQGSEA. The CDR3 extends over 14 amino acids. V was shortened by 3 bases and J by 7 bases, with 16 bases between the two germline ends. The CDR3 DNA follows: TGCAGCGTTGAGAACAGGGCGGCGGCTAATGAGCAGTTCTTC. It yields the protein CSVENRAAANEQFF.

This chain's CDR3 is CASSYGTGQETQYF. The CDR3 bases are TGTGCCAGCAGTTACGGGACAGGACAAGAGACCCAGTACTTC. This chain joins TRBV6-5 and TRBJ2-5; 8 bases line up with TRBD1. CDR3 size: 14 residues. V shed 2 bases, J shed 2 bases, and the junction held 1 base outside the gene matches. Germline V gene lookup returns CDR1 MNHEY and CDR2 SVGAGI.

This clone turned up a few times. This rearrangement joins TRBV6-4 to TRBJ2-4, with no clear D. Germline V gives CDR1 MRHNA, CDR2 SNTAGT. This CDR3 spans 17 amino acids. Trimming pared 4 bases from V and 0 bases from J, leaving 16 bases between. This chain's CDR3 is CASSVPNRVLAKNIQYF. The CDR3, as DNA: TGTGCCAGCAGTGTTCCCAATCGAGTATTAGCCAAAAACATTCAGTACTTC.

This clone appeared a few times. J is TRBJ1-1 and V is TRBV14; tentatively, D is TRBD1 (6 bases). This CDR3 region has 13 residues. The germline V gene has CDR1 SGHDN and CDR2 FVKESK. The ends were cut back, 3 bases at V and 7 bases at J, with 12 bases in the middle. Here the CDR3 reads CASSHNYRVEAFF. The CDR3 DNA reads TGTGCCAGCAGCCACAATTACAGGGTTGAAGCTTTCTTT.

The rearrangement uses TRBV5-1 and TRBJ1-1; D is uncertain. CDR1 and CDR2 from the germline V gene are SGHRS and YFSETQ. With 2 bases removed from V and 4 bases from J, the gap between germline ends came to 9 bases. The CDR3 is made up of 13 amino acids. CDR3 nucleotide sequence: TGCGCCAGCAGCTTTGGGAGCCCCACTGAAGCTTTCTTT. It is translated as CASSFGSPTEAFF. The full variable domain, in which reference TRBV5-1 and TRBJ1-1 provide the parts outside the CDR3, is KAGVTQTPRYLIKTRGQQVTLSCSPISGHRSVSWYQQTPGQGLQFLFEYFSETQRNKGNFPGRFSGRQFSNSRSEMNVSTLELGDSALYLCASSFGSPTEAFFGQGTRLTVV.

This rearrangement joins TRBV27 to TRBJ1-2, with a tentative D call TRBD1 (6 bases). The V and J ends lost 4 bases and 2 bases respectively, with 11 bases between them. Germline V lookup: CDR1 MNHEY, CDR2 SMNVEV (reference sequence). This CDR3 contains 14 residues. In DNA form, the CDR3 reads TGTGCCAGCAGTTCGGACAGCCCAAACTATGGCTACACCTTC. It encodes CASSSDSPNYGYTF.

This clone was seen more than once but under ten times. V and J are TRBV5-1 and TRBJ2-1; TRBD2 aligns across 8 bases. V shed 0 bases and J 9 bases; nucleotides not matched to a gene: 11. Germline lookup yields CDR1 SGHRS and CDR2 YFSETQ. This CDR3 spans 16 amino acids. CDR3 in DNA: TGCGCCAGCAGCTTGGTACCCCTTAGCGGGACGGGTGAGCAGTTCTTC. It is translated as CASSLVPLSGTGEQFF.

The gene calls are TRBV28 and TRBJ1-1, with a possible D match to TRBD1 (5 bases). This CDR3 spans 14 amino acids. Trimming stripped 5 bases from V and 5 bases from J, with 15 bases between. Germline loops: CDR1 MDHEN, CDR2 SYDVKM. CDR3: CASSLGGGTTEAFF. The CDR3 nucleotides read TGTGCCAGCAGTCTCGGGGGGGGTACTACTGAAGCTTTCTTT. The full variable domain, completed using reference TRBV28 and TRBJ1-1, is DVKVTQSSRYLVKRTGEKVFLECVQDMDHENMFWYRQDPGLGLRLIYFSYDVKMKEKGDIPEGYSVSREKKERFSLILESASTNQTSMYLCASSLGGGTTEAFFGQGTRLTVV.

V gene TRBV2 combines with J gene TRBJ2-7; 14 nucleotides line up with TRBD2. The CDR3 is 16 amino acids. The germline V gene encodes CDR1 SNHLY and CDR2 FYNNEI. The trim removed 8 bases at V and 3 bases at J, leaving 9 bases unmatched. This CDR3 is CASAGLAGGLVYEQYF. DNA of the CDR3: TGTGCCAGCGCCGGACTAGCGGGAGGATTAGTCTACGAGCAGTACTTC. Variable domain in full (rest from reference TRBV2 and TRBJ2-7): EPEVTQTPSHQVTQMGQEVILRCVPISNHLYFYWYRQILGQKVEFLVSFYNNEISEKSEIFDDQFSVERPDGSNFTLKIRSTKLEDSAMYFCASAGLAGGLVYEQYFGPGTRLTVT.

This clone has a handful of counts. The chain is built from TRBV25-1 and TRBJ2-1; a possible D gene is TRBD1 (5 bases). Germline V gene lookup returns CDR1 MGHDK and CDR2 SYGVNS. The ends were cut back, 4 bases at V and 6 bases at J, with 22 bases in the middle. The length of the CDR3 is 17 residues. CDR3 sequence: CASSASRGTQPTNEQFF. The CDR3 bases are TGTGCCAGCAGTGCTTCAAGGGGAACCCAACCCACCAATGAGCAGTTCTTC.

The chain has TRBV25-1 and TRBJ2-7; D may be TRBD1 (6 bases). Germline V gives CDR1 MGHDK, CDR2 SYGVNS. There are 13 residues in the CDR3. The V end lost 11 bases, the J end lost 0 bases, and 14 bases lay between the germline ends. CDR3 in DNA: TGTGCCCGGACCAAGGACAGCTCCTACGAGCAGTACTTC. Amino acids: CARTKDSSYEQYF.

This clone was observed a few times. The chain employs TRBV29-1 and TRBJ1-4, with a possible D match to TRBD1 (6 bases). V was trimmed by 1 base and J by 11 bases, leaving 20 bases between them. CDR1 is SQVTM, CDR2 ANQGSEA, per germline. This CDR3 region has 15 residues. Written as DNA, the CDR3 is TGCAGCGTTGAAGCCAGCGGAGCAGGGGCTTATAAACTGTTTTTT. It is translated as CSVEASGAGAYKLFF.

J is TRBJ2-4 and V is TRBV28; D unresolved. CDR1 and CDR2 (germline): MDHEN, SYDVKM. The CDR3 covers 15 residues. V lost 6 bases and J 4 bases, leaving 16 bases between the germline ends. This chain's CDR3 is CASSKTRYTKNIQYF. DNA for the CDR3: TGTGCCAGCAGCAAGACTCGTTATACTAAAAACATTCAGTACTTC.